The T cell receptor beta chain under discussion was sequenced for a study of cytomegalovirus exposure and HLA in healthy donors. For this clone: What it recognizes is unknown.

The CDR3 consists of 14 residues. V shed 5 bases, J shed 6 bases, and the junction held 8 bases outside the gene matches. Germline assignment: CDR1 SGHVS and CDR2 FNYEAQ. The donors were healthy bone marrow donors. Amplification used 60 Vbeta primers and 13 Jbeta primers. TCRdb keeps only in-frame clones here, not all; method: immunoSEQ multiplex PCR. The top ten hold 2.1% of the sample, which has 150,000 to 180,000 clones, around 68% seen once. Regarding the study as a whole: V- and J-gene trimming in TCR beta was tied to a missense DCLRE1C variant by an analysis performed later.

The chain is built from TRBV7-6 and TRBJ2-5; TRBD1 agrees at 8 bases. This receptor was identified in a man younger than 40 in good health and CMV-seronegative. Sample: PBMCs. CDR3 DNA: TGTGCCAGCAGCCCGGACAGGGTCCATAAGACCCAGTACTTC. Translation gives CASSPDRVHKTQYF.